This T cell receptor (beta chain) came from a study of cytotoxic CD8 clonotypes in ibrutinib-treated CLL. Germline V gene lookup returns CDR1 SGHTS and CDR2 YDEGEE. The CDR3 is made up of 15 amino acids. The V gene lost 4 bases and the J gene lost 5 bases, with 16 bases spanning the gap. Using immunoSEQ multiplex PCR, the repertoire was profiled, and TCRdb retains in-frame clones only, with some absent. The sample lists more than 15,000 clones; 80% to 85% were seen once. Sequencing was performed on PBMCs, taken before ibrutinib treatment. The chain combines TRBV5-8 with TRBJ1-5; unclear D gene. This receptor was identified in a human donor with chronic lymphocytic leukemia. The CDR3 region is CASSPIRYRDQPQHF. CDR3 in DNA: TGTGCCAGCAGCCCGATCAGGTATCGAGATCAGCCCCAGCATTTT.